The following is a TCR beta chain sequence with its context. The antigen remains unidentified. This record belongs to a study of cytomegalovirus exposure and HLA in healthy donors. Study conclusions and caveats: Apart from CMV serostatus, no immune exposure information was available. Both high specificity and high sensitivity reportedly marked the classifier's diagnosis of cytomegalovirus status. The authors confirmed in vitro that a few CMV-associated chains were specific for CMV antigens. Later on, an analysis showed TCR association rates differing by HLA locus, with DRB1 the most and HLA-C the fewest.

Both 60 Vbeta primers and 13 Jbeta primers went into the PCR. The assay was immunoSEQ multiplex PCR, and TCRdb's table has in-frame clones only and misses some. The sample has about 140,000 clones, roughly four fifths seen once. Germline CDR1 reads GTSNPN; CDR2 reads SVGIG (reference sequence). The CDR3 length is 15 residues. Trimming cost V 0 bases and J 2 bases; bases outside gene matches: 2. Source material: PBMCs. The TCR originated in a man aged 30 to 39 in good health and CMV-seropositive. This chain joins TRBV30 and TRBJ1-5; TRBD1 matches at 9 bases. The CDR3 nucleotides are TGTGCCTGGAGTGTACAGGGGGCCCGCAATCAGCCCCAGCATTTT. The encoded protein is CAWSVQGARNQPQHF.